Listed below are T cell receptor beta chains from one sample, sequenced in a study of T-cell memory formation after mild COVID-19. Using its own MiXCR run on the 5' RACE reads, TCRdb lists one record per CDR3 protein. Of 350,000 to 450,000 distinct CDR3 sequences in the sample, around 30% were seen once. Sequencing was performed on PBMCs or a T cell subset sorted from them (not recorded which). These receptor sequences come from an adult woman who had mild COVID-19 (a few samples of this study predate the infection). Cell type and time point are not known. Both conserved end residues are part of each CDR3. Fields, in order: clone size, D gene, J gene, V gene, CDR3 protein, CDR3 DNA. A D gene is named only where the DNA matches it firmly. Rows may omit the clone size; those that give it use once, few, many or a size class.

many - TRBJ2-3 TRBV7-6 CASSLGVSDTQYF TGTGCCAGCAGCCTTGGGGTGTCAGATACGCAGTATTTT
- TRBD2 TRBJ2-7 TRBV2 CASNAGLAGLSYEQYF TGTGCCAGCAATGCCGGACTAGCGGGTCTCTCCTACGAGCAGTACTTC
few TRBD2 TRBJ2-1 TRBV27 CASSRSPAGAYNEQFF TGTGCCAGCAGTCGATCCCCAGCGGGAGCCTACAATGAGCAGTTCTTC
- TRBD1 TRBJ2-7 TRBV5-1 CASSPAPGQPNTYEQYF TGCGCCAGCAGCCCGGCGCCGGGACAGCCGAACACCTACGAGCAGTACTTC
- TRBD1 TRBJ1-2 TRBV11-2 CASSAIQGAWGYTF TGTGCCAGCAGCGCCATACAGGGGGCTTGGGGCTACACCTTC
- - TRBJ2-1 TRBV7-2 CASRRVDNEQFF TGTGCCAGCCGGAGGGTCGACAATGAGCAGTTCTTC
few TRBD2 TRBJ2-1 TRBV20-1 CSARARELSYNEQFF TGCAGTGCTAGAGCGCGGGAGCTCTCCTACAATGAGCAGTTCTTC
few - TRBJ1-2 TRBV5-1 CASSLASTMVYGYTF TGCGCCAGCAGCTTGGCCTCAACAATGGTTTATGGCTACACCTTC
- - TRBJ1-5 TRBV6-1 CASSGDTVLQPQHF TGTGCCAGCAGTGGGGACACCGTCCTTCAGCCCCAGCATTTT
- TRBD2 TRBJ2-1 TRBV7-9 CASRDLRSGDYNEQFF TGTGCCAGCAGAGACCTTCGTAGCGGGGATTACAATGAGCAGTTCTTC
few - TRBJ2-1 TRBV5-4 CASSHPSTGTYNEQFF TGTGCCAGCAGCCATCCCTCGACAGGCACCTACAATGAGCAGTTCTTC
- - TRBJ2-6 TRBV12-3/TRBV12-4 CASSLRGTGSSAGANVLTF TGTGCCAGCAGTTTAAGGGGAACAGGGTCAAGCGCAGGGGCCAACGTCCTGACTTTC
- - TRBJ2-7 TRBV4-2 CASSQSLDSSYEQYF TGTGCCAGCAGCCAAAGCTTGGACAGCTCCTACGAGCAGTACTTC